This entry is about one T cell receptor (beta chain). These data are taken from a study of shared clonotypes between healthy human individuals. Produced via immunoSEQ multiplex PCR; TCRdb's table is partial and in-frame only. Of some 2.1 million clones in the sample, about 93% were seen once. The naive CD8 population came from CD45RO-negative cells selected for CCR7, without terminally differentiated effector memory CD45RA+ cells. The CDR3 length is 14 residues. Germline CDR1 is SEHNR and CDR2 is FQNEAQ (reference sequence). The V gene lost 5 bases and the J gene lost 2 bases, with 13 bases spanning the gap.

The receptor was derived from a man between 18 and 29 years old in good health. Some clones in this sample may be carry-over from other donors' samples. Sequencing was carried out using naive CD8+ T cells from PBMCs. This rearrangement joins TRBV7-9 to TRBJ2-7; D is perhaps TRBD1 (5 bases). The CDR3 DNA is TGTGCCAGCAGCACGCTCGACAGCCCCTACGAGCAGTACTTC. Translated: CASSTLDSPYEQYF.